The sequence of this T cell receptor beta chain was determined in a study of OX40 agonist ivuxolimab in advanced cancers. Turning to the study itself: Prior anti-PD-1, anti-PD-L1 or anti-CTLA-4 therapy did not bar entry, and roughly 40% had some.

Study results and caveats: Nonresponders, in some cases, also had low normalized T-cell clonal expansion.

Worth noting for this clone: Its antigen is still unknown.

Samples were taken at baseline and on day 1 of cycles 4 and 7. Only in-frame clones appear in the TCRdb table, and some are missing; sequencing was by immunoSEQ multiplex PCR. The sample consists of about 73,000 clones, over 75% of them appearing once. The source is an adult with an advanced solid tumor such as melanoma, head and neck, liver or kidney cancer. The specimen comprised CD4+ or CD8+ T cells sorted from blood, sampled in a trial of the OX40 agonist ivuxolimab.

CDR3 amino acids: CASSYDRHPTYEQYF. The CDR3 DNA is TGTGCCAGCAGTTATGACCGACATCCTACTTACGAGCAGTACTTC. The rearrangement uses TRBV7-2 and TRBJ2-7; D remains unclear. CDR3 length equals 15 residues. From germline, CDR1 is SGHTA and CDR2 FQGNSA. The V and J ends lost 6 bases and 4 bases respectively, with 19 bases between them.